This TCR beta chain stems from a study of blood T cell repertoires in COVID-19. V was shortened by 7 bases and J by 4 bases, with 18 bases between the two germline ends. The CDR3 is made up of 15 amino acids. Germline loops: CDR1 MDHEN, CDR2 SYDVKM. Authors' processing steps: Reference gene primer amplification in the assay estimated nucleated cell counts. TCRdb's copy holds only in-frame clones and misses some; the assay was immunoSEQ multiplex PCR. That table is the source of V, J and clone size, and D and trimming were worked out from the DNA. There are 50,000 to 65,000 clones in the sample; more than 85% occur only once, and around 4.3% lies in the top ten.

This receptor was taken from a man between 50 and 59 years old with active COVID-19. The sequenced material came from peripheral blood. This sequence joins TRBV28 and TRBJ2-3; perhaps TRBD1 as D (7 bases). The CDR3 spells CASTFSGGGADTQYF. CDR3 sequence (DNA): TGTGCCAGCACCTTCTCAGGAGGGGGCGCAGATACGCAGTATTTT.